What follows are 24 T cell receptor beta chains derived from one specimen sequenced in a study of STAT5B mutations in CD4+ large granular lymphocyte leukemia. Data came from immunoSEQ multiplex PCR; TCRdb stores just in-frame clones and leaves some out. The repertoire includes fewer than 40,000 clones, under 80% of them detected once, and roughly 2% sits in the top ten. The sequenced sample was CD4+ T cells from blood buffy coats. The receptors were gathered from a human donor in good health.

V usage is TRBV5-4 and J usage is TRBJ2-3; the D is unclear. This CDR3 region has 14 residues. V was clipped by 0 bases and J by 4 bases, with 9 bases between them. In germline, CDR1 is SGHNT, CDR2 YYREEE (reference sequence). CDR3 amino acids: CASSLGPTSDTQYF. The CDR3 coding sequence is TGTGCCAGCAGCTTGGGCCCCACCTCAGATACGCAGTATTTT.

V and J are TRBV6-5 and TRBJ2-7, with 8 nucleotides matching TRBD1. CDR1 and CDR2 from the germline V gene are MNHEY and SVGAGI. V lost 5 bases, J lost 6 bases, and 6 bases stayed unmatched. This CDR3 has 13 amino acids. The CDR3 reads CASSRQGMGEQYF. The CDR3 nucleotides read TGTGCCAGCAGTAGACAGGGGATGGGCGAGCAGTACTTC.

V usage is TRBV19 and J usage is TRBJ1-2; the D is unclear. Germline V gene sequence: CDR1 LNHDA, CDR2 SQIVND (reference sequence). This CDR3 is built from 12 residues. With 5 bases removed from V and 5 bases from J, the gap between germline ends came to 9 bases. CDR3 in DNA: TGTGCCAGTAGTCCACCCTCGTATGGCTACACCTTC. Translating gives CASSPPSYGYTF.

The rearrangement joins TRBV25-1 to TRBJ2-7; 7 bases match TRBD2. The CDR3 sequence is 16 residues long. V was clipped by 6 bases and J by 6 bases; unmatched bases: 17. Germline V gene lookup returns CDR1 MGHDK and CDR2 SYGVNS. This CDR3 is CASSKSGLSGSGEQYF. As DNA, the CDR3 is TGTGCCAGCAGCAAATCGGGACTAAGTGGATCGGGCGAGCAGTACTTC.

This chain uses TRBV12-5 with TRBJ2-1, with 7 positions matching TRBD2. Trimming removed 6 bases from V and 6 bases from J; junction bases left unmatched: 8. Germline V lookup: CDR1 LGHNT, CDR2 FRNRAP. The CDR3 has 14 amino acids. CDR3 residues: CASGRVAGPNEQFF. The CDR3 bases are TGTGCTAGTGGAAGGGTAGCGGGTCCCAATGAGCAGTTCTTC.

The CDR3, as DNA: TGTGCCAGCAGCGAGTACAGGCGATCGGACTATGGCTACACCTTC. Translation: CASSEYRRSDYGYTF. The chain couples TRBV7-9 to TRBJ1-2; D possibly corresponds to TRBD1 (5 bases). This CDR3 comprises 15 residues. The germline V and J ends were trimmed by 5 bases and 3 bases, with 16 bases remaining between them. Germline V gene data show CDR1 as SEHNR and CDR2 as FQNEAQ (reference sequence).

The chain employs TRBV10-1 and TRBJ2-7; 9 bases are shared with TRBD1. The CDR3 loop spans 15 amino acids. V gave up 4 bases and J gave up 3 bases; unmatched junction bases: 7. Germline V gene sequence: CDR1 WNHNN, CDR2 SYGVQD (reference sequence). The CDR3 reads CASSATPDRGYEQYF. DNA of the CDR3: TGCGCCAGCAGTGCCACTCCGGACAGGGGCTACGAGCAGTACTTC.

This chain joins TRBV10-1 and TRBJ2-3; 9 bases agree with TRBD1. From germline, CDR1 is WNHNN and CDR2 SYGVQD (reference sequence). CDR3 length: 16 amino acids. V was pared by 2 bases and J by 6 bases, with 9 bases of the junction left unmatched. This chain's CDR3 is CASSEAGTGISDTQYF. The CDR3 nucleotides are TGCGCCAGCAGTGAGGCCGGGACAGGGATTTCGGATACGCAGTATTTT.

This chain uses TRBV7-9 with TRBJ1-2, with TRBD1 as a possible D gene (5 bases). Germline loops: CDR1 SEHNR, CDR2 FQNEAQ (reference sequence). The CDR3 extends over 15 amino acids. Trimming cost V 5 bases and J 0 bases, with 13 bases left between them. The CDR3 is CASSQGGIPNYGYTF. The CDR3 nucleotides read TGTGCCAGCAGCCAGGGCGGGATTCCTAACTATGGCTACACCTTC.

The chain links TRBV6-5 to TRBJ2-1, with 7 bases matching TRBD2. J was trimmed by 9 bases and V by 6 bases; bases with no gene match: 8. This CDR3 is 13 amino acids long. Germline V CDR1 and CDR2: MNHEY, SVGAGI. The CDR3 sequence is CASSRGGGGEQFF. The CDR3 nucleotides read TGTGCCAGCAGCCGCGGGGGTGGCGGTGAGCAGTTCTTC.

The chain combines TRBV5-8 with TRBJ2-5; the D gene is possibly TRBD2 (6 bases). Germline CDR1 and CDR2: SGHTS and YDEGEE. The CDR3 is 14 amino acids. The V end was cut by 0 bases, the J end by 1 base, with 7 bases between. The CDR3, as DNA: TGTGCCAGCAGCTTGGGGCGGGGCCAAGAGACCCAGTACTTC. It is translated as CASSLGRGQETQYF.

This sequence joins TRBV2 and TRBJ2-7, with TRBD1 identical over 7 bases. Germline CDR1 is SNHLY and CDR2 is FYNNEI. The V and J ends lost 5 bases and 2 bases, in that order; junction bases with no gene match: 9. The CDR3 sequence is 15 residues long. This chain's CDR3 is CASSPRGPQPYEQYF. The CDR3 DNA reads TGTGCCAGCAGTCCAAGGGGGCCCCAACCCTACGAGCAGTACTTC.

The V gene is TRBV27, the J gene TRBJ2-1, with a possible D match to TRBD1 (6 bases). Germline V gives CDR1 MNHEY, CDR2 SMNVEV (reference sequence). The CDR3 totals 14 residues. V lost 6 bases to trimming and J lost 0 bases, with 9 bases between them. The CDR3 sequence is CASRGQSSYNEQFF. CDR3 bases: TGTGCCAGCAGGGGACAAAGCTCCTACAATGAGCAGTTCTTC.

This chain links TRBV6-1 with TRBJ2-1; D may be TRBD2 (6 bases). The CDR3 consists of 13 residues. The germline CDR1 and CDR2 sequences are MNHNS and SASEGT. The V gene lost 4 bases and the J gene lost 7 bases, with 11 bases spanning the gap. CDR3: CASSGAGANEQFF. The CDR3 bases are TGTGCCAGCAGTGGAGCGGGTGCAAATGAGCAGTTCTTC.

The CDR3 region has the DNA TGCGCCAGCAGCCAATCCAGGAACGTGAACACTGAAGCTTTCTTT. Its protein is CASSQSRNVNTEAFF. This rearrangement joins TRBV4-1 to TRBJ1-1, with no clear D. This CDR3 is 15 amino acids long. V lost 2 bases, J lost 0 bases, and 10 bases lay in between. Per the germline V gene, CDR1 is MGHRA and CDR2 is YSYEKL.

This clone was seen a handful of times. The rearrangement uses TRBV6-1 and TRBJ2-7; D gene unclear. Germline V CDR1 and CDR2: MNHNS, SASEGT. The ends were cut back, 7 bases at V and 4 bases at J, with 11 bases in the middle. The CDR3 covers 12 residues. CDR3 region: CASTMDAYEQYF. The CDR3 bases are TGTGCCAGCACCATGGACGCGTACGAGCAGTACTTC.

The gene calls are TRBV11-2 and TRBJ1-5; no definite D call. CDR3 length: 15 residues. Deletions cut 3 bases from V and 0 bases from J, with 9 bases between. The germline V gene has CDR1 SGHAT and CDR2 FQNNGV. This CDR3 reads CASSFGLNSNQPQHF. Written as DNA, the CDR3 is TGTGCCAGCAGCTTTGGACTGAATAGCAATCAGCCCCAGCATTTT.

This chain joins TRBV7-9 and TRBJ2-1; 12 bases are a match to TRBD1. The CDR3 sequence is 18 residues long. The trim removed 4 bases at V and 4 bases at J, leaving 11 bases unmatched. Per germline, CDR1 SEHNR and CDR2 FQNEAQ (reference sequence). CDR3 sequence reads: CASSSLKPGQGAYNEQFF. The CDR3 nucleotides read TGTGCCAGCAGCTCCCTCAAACCGGGACAGGGGGCTTACAATGAGCAGTTCTTC.

V usage is TRBV4-2 and J usage is TRBJ2-5, with a possible D match to TRBD1 (6 bases). Germline CDR1 reads LGHNA; CDR2 reads YNFKEQ. The CDR3 spans 16 residues. The V end lost 6 bases, the J end lost 1 base, and 18 bases lay between the germline ends. CDR3 amino acids: CASSPTGTQSQETQYF. The CDR3 coding sequence is TGTGCCAGCAGTCCTACAGGGACACAATCCCAAGAGACCCAGTACTTC.

V gene TRBV19 combines with J gene TRBJ1-5; 7 bases line up with TRBD1. V lost 4 bases, J lost 5 bases, and 11 bases stayed unmatched. Germline V gene data show CDR1 as LNHDA and CDR2 as SQIVND (reference sequence). The CDR3 is 16 amino acids. Here the CDR3 reads CASSKERGQEDQPQHF. In DNA, the CDR3 is TGTGCCAGTAGTAAGGAGAGGGGGCAGGAGGATCAGCCCCAGCATTTT.

V gene TRBV5-8 combines with J gene TRBJ2-2; 10 positions match TRBD2. The CDR3 is 16 amino acids. Germline V gene sequence: CDR1 SGHTS, CDR2 YDEGEE. Unmatched junction bases numbered 4, after V lost 0 bases and J lost 5 bases. CDR3: CASSLELAGWTGELFF. CDR3 bases: TGTGCCAGCAGCTTGGAACTAGCGGGGTGGACCGGGGAGCTGTTTTTT.

The rearrangement joins TRBV7-2 to TRBJ1-2; maybe TRBD1 (6 bases). The CDR3 covers 14 residues. V lost 5 bases and J lost 6, with 16 bases in between. In germline, CDR1 is SGHTA, CDR2 FQGNSA. CDR3 nucleotide sequence: TGTGCCAGCAGCGGGGGAGACAGGCGGCATGGCTACACCTTC. This translates into CASSGGDRRHGYTF.

The V gene is TRBV5-4, the J gene TRBJ1-1; 9 bases align to TRBD1. Losses at the gene ends were 4 bases for V and 2 bases for J; bases not matched to a gene: 3. CDR3 length: 14 residues. CDR1 is SGHNT, CDR2 YYREEE, per germline (reference sequence). The CDR3 protein is CASSRDRANTEAFF. DNA for the CDR3: TGTGCCAGCAGCCGGGACAGGGCTAACACTGAAGCTTTCTTT.

V gene TRBV5-8 combines with J gene TRBJ2-7; D possibly corresponds to TRBD2 (6 bases). Germline loops: CDR1 SGHTS, CDR2 YDEGEE. This CDR3 contains 12 residues. Trimming removed 2 bases at V and 6 bases at J, with 9 bases between. CDR3 nucleotide sequence: TGTGCCAGCAGCTTAAGGGGAGGCGAGCAGTACTTC. Encoded protein: CASSLRGGEQYF.